This paragraph covers one T cell receptor (beta chain) sequence. The data derive from a study of control samples from healthy donors and cancer patients. Sequencing used immunoSEQ multiplex PCR; TCRdb keeps in-frame clones, though not all of them. This sample has 45,000 to 60,000 clones, with about 95% found just once. This CDR3 is built from 10 residues. Germline CDR1 reads SQVTM; CDR2 reads ANQGSEA. V lost 3 bases and J lost 4, with 3 bases in between. The sequence came from a man aged 25-45 years in good health. This chain connects TRBV29-1 to TRBJ1-2; D is unresolved. Sequencing was done on a sample of blood. The CDR3 is CSVEGYGYTF. CDR3 sequence (DNA): TGCAGCGTTGAGGGCTATGGCTACACCTTC.